The next 21 T cell receptor beta chains were all read from a single sample in a study of T cells in localized non-small cell lung cancer (dated by TCRdb to the early 2020s). Libraries were made using the immunoSEQ multiplex PCR assay. TCRdb provides this immuneACCESS table in a form limited to in-frame rearrangements. Some clones are lacking; in checked studies, under half of them reflect an unresolved V gene, and why the rest are absent is not known. This sample gives 30,000 to 35,000 clones in total; around 92% of them show up just once. Of the sample, approximately 2.2% is held by the ten largest clones. The input for sequencing was peripheral blood, taken before any cancer treatment. The receptors derive from an older female donor with stage I lung adenocarcinoma.

V is TRBV5-1 and J is TRBJ1-3, with D unclear. The CDR3 sequence is 15 residues long. CDR1 SGHRS and CDR2 YFSETQ come from the germline V gene. V was pared by 0 bases and J by 1 base, with 8 bases between. This CDR3 is CASSLASGSGNTIYF. The CDR3 region has the DNA TGCGCCAGCAGCTTGGCCTCGGGGTCTGGAAACACCATATATTTT.

The rearrangement links TRBV7-9 to TRBJ1-1; no clear D gene. V gave up 7 bases and J gave up 0 bases, with 15 bases separating them. The germline CDR1 and CDR2 sequences are SEHNR and FQNEAQ (reference sequence). This CDR3 comprises 15 residues. CDR3 protein: CASKKNDGVNTEAFF. As DNA, the CDR3 is TGTGCCAGCAAAAAAAATGATGGGGTGAACACTGAAGCTTTCTTT.

V and J are TRBV10-3 and TRBJ1-1; 7 nucleotides align to TRBD1. The CDR3 is made up of 14 amino acids. Per the germline V gene, CDR1 is ENHRY and CDR2 is SYGVKD. V dropped 5 bases and J dropped 7; count of bases not matched to a gene: 10. The CDR3 spells CAISSTGQSFEAFF. The CDR3 DNA follows: TGTGCCATCAGTTCAACGGGACAGTCTTTTGAAGCTTTCTTT.

To note about this clone: The same CDR3 also results from other DNA sequences found in this sample. The chain employs TRBV18 and TRBJ1-1; tentatively, D is TRBD1 (5 bases). V was clipped by 3 bases and J by 1 base, with 6 bases between them. The CDR3 totals 13 residues. Looked up from germline, CDR1 is KGHSH and CDR2 is LQKENI. The CDR3 is CASSPGQNTEAFF. In nucleotides, the CDR3 is TGTGCCAGCTCACCCGGACAGAACACTGAAGCTTTCTTT.

CDR3 sequence reads: CASSADTGLNTEAFF. The DNA of the CDR3 is TGTGCCAGCAGCGCGGACACTGGCCTGAACACTGAAGCTTTCTTT. This chain uses TRBV9 with TRBJ1-1; TRBD1 is a possible D gene (5 bases). Germline V gene lookup returns CDR1 SGDLS and CDR2 YYNGEE. This CDR3 spans 15 amino acids. Trimming stripped 3 bases from V and 0 bases from J, with 12 bases between. Full variable domain (rest looked up from reference TRBV9 and TRBJ1-1): DSGVTQTPKHLITATGQRVTLRCSPRSGDLSVYWYQQSLDQGLQFLIQYYNGEERAKGNILERFSAQQFPDLHSELNLSSLELGDSALYFCASSADTGLNTEAFFGQGTRLTVV.

J is TRBJ2-7 and V is TRBV7-2, with unresolved D. CDR1 is SGHTA, CDR2 FQGNSA, per germline. This CDR3 has 14 residues. V was clipped by 1 base and J by 3 bases, with 10 bases between them. The CDR3 reads CASSLGPPSYEQYF. The CDR3 coding sequence is TGTGCCAGCAGCTTAGGGCCACCAAGCTACGAGCAGTACTTC.

This clone was seen a single time. The chain has TRBV19 and TRBJ1-2; TRBD1 matches at 8 bases. The germline CDR1 and CDR2 sequences are LNHDA and SQIVND (reference sequence). The CDR3 length is 17 residues. V shed 6 bases, J shed 0 bases, and the junction held 12 bases outside the gene matches. The CDR3 DNA reads TGTGCCAGTAGAATTCTAGGGGACAGGAGCACTAACTATGGCTACACCTTC. Protein product: CASRILGDRSTNYGYTF.

A note on this clone: The same CDR3 also results from other DNA sequences found in this sample. This chain connects TRBV5-1 to TRBJ1-1, with D maybe TRBD1 (5 bases). The CDR3 consists of 13 residues. Trimming took off 2 bases at V and 4 bases at J, with 9 bases between the two ends. CDR1 is SGHRS and CDR2 is YFSETQ in the germline V gene. CDR3 protein: CASSFGGGTEAFF. The CDR3 nucleotides are TGCGCCAGCAGCTTCGGGGGAGGCACTGAAGCTTTCTTT. Filled out from reference TRBV5-1 and TRBJ1-1, the complete variable domain reads KAGVTQTPRYLIKTRGQQVTLSCSPISGHRSVSWYQQTPGQGLQFLFEYFSETQRNKGNFPGRFSGRQFSNSRSEMNVSTLELGDSALYLCASSFGGGTEAFFGQGTRLTVV.

The sample holds a few counts of this clone. The gene calls are TRBV6-1 and TRBJ1-6; D remains ambiguous. Trimming took off 7 bases at V and 5 bases at J, with 9 bases between the two ends. The V gene's germline CDR1 is MNHNS and CDR2 SASEGT. The CDR3 runs 13 residues. The CDR3 DNA reads as TGTGCCAGCACGGAGGCCCATAATTCACCCCTCCACTTT. Its protein product is CASTEAHNSPLHF.

The V and J genes are TRBV5-4 and TRBJ1-5, with 8 bases identical to TRBD1. This CDR3 has 15 amino acids. In germline, CDR1 is SGHNT, CDR2 YYREEE (reference sequence). V trimming: 5 bases; J trimming: 8 bases; junction bases outside the gene matches: 12. The CDR3 region is CASSNTGGVGEPQHF. DNA of the CDR3: TGTGCCAGCAGTAATACAGGGGGGGTCGGGGAGCCCCAGCATTTT. The full variable domain, completed using reference TRBV5-4 and TRBJ1-5, is ETGVTQSPTHLIKTRGQQVTLRCSSQSGHNTVSWYQQALGQGPQFIFQYYREEENGRGNFPPRFSGLQFPNYSSELNVNALELDDSALYLCASSNTGGVGEPQHFGDGTRLSIL.

The V and J genes are TRBV29-1 and TRBJ1-2; D possibly corresponds to TRBD1 (6 bases). Germline CDR1 is SQVTM and CDR2 is ANQGSEA. The CDR3 has 13 amino acids. Trimming cost V 6 bases and J 3 bases, with 14 bases left between them. CDR3 bases: TGCAGCGTCGGTAGACAGGAATACTATGGCTACACCTTC. It encodes CSVGRQEYYGYTF.

The V and J genes are TRBV9 and TRBJ1-3; no clear D gene. The CDR3 extends over 16 amino acids. CDR1 SGDLS and CDR2 YYNGEE come from the germline V gene. V was pared by 0 bases and J by 2 bases, with 12 bases between. CDR3 sequence (DNA): TGTGCCAGCAGCGTAGCTACGGGAAGGGCTGGAAACACCATATATTTT. It yields the protein CASSVATGRAGNTIYF.

This sequence joins TRBV25-1 and TRBJ2-7; D may match TRBD1 or TRBD2 (5 bases each). Germline CDR1 reads MGHDK; CDR2 reads SYGVNS. The CDR3 length is 16 residues. With 3 bases removed from V and 3 bases from J, the gap between germline ends came to 18 bases. The CDR3 loop reads CASSDQGPHRYYEQYF. In DNA form, the CDR3 reads TGTGCCAGCAGTGATCAGGGACCGCATCGCTACTACGAGCAGTACTTC.

This chain links TRBV10-3 with TRBJ1-1; a possible D gene is TRBD1 (5 bases). Trimming took 5 bases from V and 8 from J, leaving 9 bases between them. From germline, CDR1 is ENHRY and CDR2 SYGVKD. CDR3 size: 11 residues. The CDR3 DNA is TGTGCCATCAGTACAGGACAAGAAGCTTTCTTT. It codes for CAISTGQEAFF.

The CDR3: CAVSRDETQYF. CDR3 bases: TGTGCCGTGTCTAGGGACGAGACCCAGTACTTC. The chain carries TRBV6-1 and TRBJ2-5, with D perhaps being TRBD1 or TRBD2 (5 bases each). Trimming took off 11 bases at V and 5 bases at J, with 12 bases between the two ends. CDR1 MNHNS and CDR2 SASEGT come from the germline V gene. The CDR3 runs to 11 residues.

This clone was seen once. The chain carries TRBV28 and TRBJ1-1; no clear D gene. There are 11 residues in the CDR3. CDR1 is MDHEN, CDR2 SYDVKM, per germline. Trimming removed 3 bases from V and 4 bases from J, with 3 bases in between. The CDR3 region is CASSLGTEAFF. Here the CDR3 DNA reads TGTGCCAGCAGTTTGGGCACTGAAGCTTTCTTT.

This clone appeared once. This chain connects TRBV6-5 to TRBJ2-2; tentatively, D is TRBD2 (5 bases). Trimming stripped 0 bases from V and 4 bases from J, with 12 bases between. CDR3 size: 16 residues. The germline gives CDR1 MNHEY, CDR2 SVGAGI. The CDR3 loop reads CASSYSRFSGTGELFF. The DNA of the CDR3 is TGTGCCAGCAGTTACTCGAGGTTCAGCGGCACCGGGGAGCTGTTTTTT.

This chain links TRBV5-1 with TRBJ1-4; TRBD1 is a possible D gene (6 bases). The CDR3 contains 15 residues. Trimming removed 4 bases from V and 4 bases from J, with 14 bases in between. In germline, CDR1 is SGHRS, CDR2 YFSETQ. The CDR3 DNA sequence: TGCGCCAGCAGCCCCGGACAGCTCATTAATGAAAAACTGTTTTTT. Residues: CASSPGQLINEKLFF. The whole variable domain, remainder taken from reference TRBV5-1 and TRBJ1-4, is KAGVTQTPRYLIKTRGQQVTLSCSPISGHRSVSWYQQTPGQGLQFLFEYFSETQRNKGNFPGRFSGRQFSNSRSEMNVSTLELGDSALYLCASSPGQLINEKLFFGSGTQLSVL.

Only a few counts were recorded for this clone. The rearrangement uses TRBV2 and TRBJ1-5; D gene uncertain. CDR1 is SNHLY, CDR2 FYNNEI, per germline. This CDR3 is 13 amino acids long. The germline V and J ends were trimmed by 3 bases and 2 bases, with 5 bases remaining between them. CDR3 nucleotide sequence: TGTGCCAGCAGTGACCAGGGCAATCAGCCCCAGCATTTT. It translates to CASSDQGNQPQHF.

The chain uses TRBV6-1 and TRBJ1-4, with a possible D match to TRBD1 (5 bases). V lost 1 base and J lost 8, with 11 bases in between. CDR1 is MNHNS and CDR2 is SASEGT in the germline V gene. The CDR3 extends over 14 amino acids. The CDR3 loop reads CASSEGGENEKLFF. CDR3 sequence (DNA): TGTGCCAGCAGTGAAGGAGGGGAGAACGAAAAACTGTTTTTT.

The rearrangement joins TRBV7-2 to TRBJ2-3; D is perhaps TRBD2 (6 bases). The germline V gene encodes CDR1 SGHTA and CDR2 FQGNSA. V lost 2 bases and J 2 bases, leaving 20 bases between the germline ends. This CDR3 spans 18 amino acids. CDR3 nucleotides: TGTGCCAGCAGCTTACGGACAACCACGGGGGTATCCACAGATACGCAGTATTTT. Amino acids: CASSLRTTTGVSTDTQYF.